A selection of T cell receptor beta chains follows, all from one sample in a study of shared clonotypes between healthy human individuals. The data were produced by immunoSEQ multiplex PCR, yet TCRdb's version contains in-frame clones alone and is incomplete. The sample consists of 2 million to 2.5 million clones, about 92% of them appearing once. The specimen was naive CD4+ T cells from PBMCs. Source of these receptors: a man aged 18 to 30 in good health. Some clones in this sample may be carry-over from other donors' samples. Each CDR3 is given with its conserved first and last residue. D genes are given only for firm matches. Some rows have no size entry. The others give once, few or many, or a class for an expanded clone.

cdr3_nt | cdr3_aa | v_call | clone_size | j_call | d_call
TGTGCCAGCAACGAAATGACTAGCGGGATGCGGGATACGCAGTATTTT | CASNEMTSGMRDTQYF | TRBV5-8 | . | TRBJ2-3 | TRBD2
TGTGCCAGCAGCCAGAGGCCTAGCGGTGTCTCCGAGCAGTACTTC | CASSQRPSGVSEQYF | TRBV11-1 | once | TRBJ2-7 | TRBD2
TGTGCCAGCAGTTACTCGGGACTAGCGGGGTACAATGAGCAGTTCTTC | CASSYSGLAGYNEQFF | TRBV6-5 | once | TRBJ2-1 | TRBD2
TGTGCCAGCAGATACCGGGACAGGGCGAATCAGCCCCAGCATTTT | CASRYRDRANQPQHF | TRBV28 | . | TRBJ1-5 | TRBD1
TGCGCCAGCAGCCATTTAGAGGGGAAGACCTACAATGAGCAGTTCTTC | CASSHLEGKTYNEQFF | TRBV5-1 | . | TRBJ2-1 | .
TGTGCCAGCAGCCAAGACGTGGGGGGCCCCTACGAGCAGTACTTC | CASSQDVGGPYEQYF | TRBV4-2 | . | TRBJ2-7 | .
TGTGCCATCAGTGAGGGGACAGGGATCTACGAGCAGTACTTC | CAISEGTGIYEQYF | TRBV10-3 | . | TRBJ2-7 | TRBD1
TGCGCCAGCAGCTTGGGGCTAGCGGGAGGGCCGGTTACGCAGTATTTT | CASSLGLAGGPVTQYF | TRBV5-1 | . | TRBJ2-3 | TRBD2
TGTGCCAGCAGCATTGGACAGGGAGTTGGAGGAGAGACCCAGTACTTC | CASSIGQGVGGETQYF | TRBV7-2 | . | TRBJ2-5 | TRBD1
TGCGCCAGCACCACTCTTAGCGGGGGAGGCGATACGCAGTATTTT | CASTTLSGGGDTQYF | TRBV5-1 | . | TRBJ2-3 | TRBD2
TGTGCCAGCAGTGATCCCGGGACTAGCGGTTATGGGGAGCAGTACTTC | CASSDPGTSGYGEQYF | TRBV2 | . | TRBJ2-7 | TRBD2
TGTGCCAGCAGTTTAATGTTTGGTGGCTACACCTTC | CASSLMFGGYTF | TRBV28 | . | TRBJ1-2 | .
TGTGCCAGTAGTATCGCGGGGTCCTACAATGAGCAGTTCTTC | CASSIAGSYNEQFF | TRBV19 | . | TRBJ2-1 | .
TGTGCCAGCAGTTTTAGTCCCAGCGGGAGTACCGGGGAGCTGTTTTTT | CASSFSPSGSTGELFF | TRBV27 | . | TRBJ2-2 | TRBD2
TGTGCCAGCGAGGGCAGCCAAGAGACCCAGTACTTC | CASEGSQETQYF | TRBV11-2 | . | TRBJ2-5 | .
TGTGCCAGCAGGCCTACCGGGACAGGGGCCCCGAACTATGGCTACACCTTC | CASRPTGTGAPNYGYTF | TRBV28 | . | TRBJ1-2 | TRBD1
TGTGCCAGCAGCCTCTGGGGCAGCAATCAGCCCCAGCATTTT | CASSLWGSNQPQHF | TRBV27 | . | TRBJ1-5 | .
TGCGCCAGCAGCTACGAGCCGGGGGCGAATTCACCCCTCCACTTT | CASSYEPGANSPLHF | TRBV5-1 | . | TRBJ1-6 | .
TGCGCCAGCAGCTTAGGGGCGGGGGAGACCCAGTACTTC | CASSLGAGETQYF | TRBV5-1 | . | TRBJ2-5 | .
TGCAGCGTCTCCGGGGGGGGTACTGAAGCTTTCTTT | CSVSGGGTEAFF | TRBV29-1 | few | TRBJ1-1 | .